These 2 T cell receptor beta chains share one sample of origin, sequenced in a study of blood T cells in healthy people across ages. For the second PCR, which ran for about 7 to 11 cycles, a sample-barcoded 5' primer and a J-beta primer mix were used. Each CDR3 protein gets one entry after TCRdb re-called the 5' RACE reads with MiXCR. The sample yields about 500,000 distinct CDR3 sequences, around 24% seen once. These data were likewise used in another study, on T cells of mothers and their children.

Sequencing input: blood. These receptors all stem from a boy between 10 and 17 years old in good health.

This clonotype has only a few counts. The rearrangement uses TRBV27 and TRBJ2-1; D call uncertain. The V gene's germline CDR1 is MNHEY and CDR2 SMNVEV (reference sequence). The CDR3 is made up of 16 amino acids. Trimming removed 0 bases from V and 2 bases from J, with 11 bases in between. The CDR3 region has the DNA TGTGCCAGCAGTTTATCCCCAGGATATCCCTACAATGAGCAGTTCTTC. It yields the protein CASSLSPGYPYNEQFF.

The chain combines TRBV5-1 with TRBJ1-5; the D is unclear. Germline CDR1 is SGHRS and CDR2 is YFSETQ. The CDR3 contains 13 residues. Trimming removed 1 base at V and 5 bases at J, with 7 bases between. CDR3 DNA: TGCGCCAGCAGCTTGATCCCGGATCAGCCCCAGCATTTT. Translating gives CASSLIPDQPQHF.